The 15 T cell receptor beta chains below come from one sample, sequenced in a study of regulatory T cells in long-lasting Graves disease. Construction of TCR beta libraries relied on iRepertoire HTBI primers and on Arm-PCR targeting CDR3 regions. Each CDR3 protein gets one entry after TCRdb re-called the multiplex PCR reads with MiXCR. The data hold hundreds of thousands of distinct CDR3 sequences, with around 15% observed a single time. The time point is: newly diagnosed GD, antithyroid drugs for less than 3 months. PBMC RNA served as the TCR library source. The data also belong to a second study, concerning T cells in Graves' hyperthyroidism and ophthalmopathy.

The sample consisted of peripheral blood mononuclear cells (PBMCs), taken at new diagnosis, from a patient treated with antithyroid drugs. The source of these receptors is a woman aged 35 to 60 with Graves disease.

The table lists this clonotype with many counts. This chain connects TRBV28 to TRBJ1-2; 10 bases match TRBD1. CDR1 and CDR2 from the germline V gene are MDHEN and SYDVKM. V shed 4 bases and J 4 bases; nucleotides not matched to a gene: 9. CDR3 length: 16 residues. The CDR3 spells CASSYPDRGYAYGYTF. The CDR3 DNA sequence: TGTGCCAGCAGTTACCCGGACAGGGGGTATGCCTATGGCTACACCTTC.

This clonotype was counted ten times or more. The rearrangement uses TRBV5-1 and TRBJ2-5, with 8 bases fitting TRBD2. The trim removed 6 bases at V and 1 base at J, leaving 2 bases unmatched. This CDR3 has 13 amino acids. The germline V gene encodes CDR1 SGHRS and CDR2 YFSETQ. CDR3 nucleotides: TGCGCCAGCAATAGCGGGGCCCAAGAGACCCAGTACTTC. Its translation: CASNSGAQETQYF.

The sample holds many counts of this clonotype. V and J are TRBV27 and TRBJ2-1, with D perhaps TRBD1 (7 bases). This CDR3 spans 15 amino acids. Germline CDR1 is MNHEY and CDR2 is SMNVEV (reference sequence). V lost 4 bases and J 3 bases, leaving 13 bases between the germline ends. In DNA, the CDR3 is TGTGCCAGCAGTTCGACAGGGAGGTTCTACAATGAGCAGTTCTTC. Translating it yields CASSSTGRFYNEQFF.

This clonotype was recorded at least ten times. This rearrangement joins TRBV30 to TRBJ1-5; a weak D match, TRBD1 (6 bases). Germline CDR1 is GTSNPN and CDR2 is SVGIG (reference sequence). This CDR3 region has 18 residues. The germline V and J ends were trimmed by 5 bases and 4 bases, with 27 bases remaining between them. The CDR3 sequence is CAWPPPGRDTTNNQPQHF. The CDR3 DNA follows: TGTGCCTGGCCACCGCCCGGCAGGGACACGACTAATAATCAGCCCCAGCATTTT.

This clonotype was seen ten or more times. V usage is TRBV18 and J usage is TRBJ2-1; 7 bases fit TRBD2. Germline V gene lookup returns CDR1 KGHSH and CDR2 LQKENI. Trimming removed 4 bases from V and 9 bases from J; junction bases left unmatched: 12. The CDR3 consists of 15 residues. CDR3 sequence (DNA): TGTGCCAGCTCACGGCCCACGGGGGGTCTAATTGAGCAGTTCTTC. It translates to CASSRPTGGLIEQFF. Based on the CDR3 plus reference TRBV18 and TRBJ2-1, the full variable domain is NAGVMQNPRHLVRRRGQEARLRCSPMKGHSHVYWYRQLPEEGLKFMVYLQKENIIDESGMPKERFSAEFPKEGPSILRIQQVVRGDSAAYFCASSRPTGGLIEQFFGPGTRLTVL.

This clonotype came up a few times. This chain links TRBV4-2 with TRBJ1-6, with D unclear. Germline V gene lookup returns CDR1 LGHNA and CDR2 YNFKEQ. CDR3 length: 19 amino acids. Trimming cost V 0 bases and J 1 base, with 16 bases left between them. Here the CDR3 DNA reads TGTGCCAGCAGCCAAGATACCTATTCGGATACGTCCTATAATTCACCCCTCCACTTT. Amino acid sequence: CASSQDTYSDTSYNSPLHF.

This clonotype was picked up many times. V usage is TRBV12-3 or TRBV12-4 and J usage is TRBJ1-4; the match to TRBD1 covers 9 bases. The CDR3 contains 13 residues. With V trimmed by 6 bases and J by 7 bases, 3 bases remained unmatched. The CDR3 loop is CASRGQGREKLFF. CDR3 coding DNA: TGTGCCAGCAGGGGACAGGGACGTGAAAAACTGTTTTTT.

This clonotype was detected ten times or more. The chain has TRBV12-3 or TRBV12-4 and TRBJ2-2; possible D gene TRBD2, 6 bases. Trimming cost V 7 bases and J 3 bases, with 18 bases left between them. This CDR3 comprises 16 residues. CDR3 sequence reads: CASTWGRGGDTGELFF. The CDR3 DNA is TGTGCCAGCACATGGGGTCGGGGAGGTGACACCGGGGAGCTGTTTTTT.

The J gene is TRBJ1-6, the V gene TRBV2; no clear D gene. Per the germline V gene, CDR1 is SNHLY and CDR2 is FYNNEI. V dropped 2 bases and J dropped 14 bases, with 13 bases sitting between them. The CDR3 contains 13 residues. The CDR3 DNA follows: TGTGCCAGCAGTGAACTACCTCCTAAGGCCCTCCACTTT. Amino acids: CASSELPPKALHF. The full variable domain, rest sourced from reference TRBV2 and TRBJ1-6, is EPEVTQTPSHQVTQMGQEVILRCVPISNHLYFYWYRQILGQKVEFLVSFYNNEISEKSEIFDDQFSVERPDGSNFTLKIRSTKLEDSAMYFCASSELPPKALHFGNGTRLTVT.

Worth noting for this clonotype: The likely explanation is a read error, given a far larger clone one base away. V is TRBV2 and J is TRBJ2-1; 7 nucleotides align to TRBD1. This CDR3 spans 14 amino acids. The germline CDR1 and CDR2 sequences are SNHLY and FYNNEI. V lost 4 bases to trimming and J lost 13 bases; unmatched junction nucleotides: 13. In DNA form, the CDR3 reads TGTGCCAGCAGTGTAACAGGGGCGGGTGAGACCCAGTTCTTC. Its translation: CASSVTGAGETQFF.

There are many counts of this clonotype. The rearrangement joins TRBV20-1 to TRBJ2-1; 16 nucleotides line up with TRBD2. V was clipped by 6 bases and J by 4 bases; unmatched bases: 12. The germline gives CDR1 DFQATT, CDR2 SNEGSKA (reference sequence). The CDR3 has 18 amino acids. The CDR3 loop reads CSARTGTSGGALYNEQFF. CDR3 nucleotides: TGCAGTGCCCGCACCGGGACTAGCGGGGGGGCCCTATACAATGAGCAGTTCTTC.

This clonotype was recorded many times. J is TRBJ1-5 and V is TRBV6-1; unclear D gene. The CDR3 is 13 amino acids. Per germline, CDR1 MNHNS and CDR2 SASEGT. The V and J ends lost 5 bases and 7 bases respectively, with 12 bases between them. Here the CDR3 DNA reads TGTGCCAGCAGTCCCGTGGATCGACAGCCCCAGCATTTT. This codes for CASSPVDRQPQHF.

This clonotype was counted many times. The chain uses TRBV5-4 and TRBJ1-1; the D gene is possibly TRBD1 (5 bases). Germline CDR1 and CDR2: SGHNT and YYREEE (reference sequence). The CDR3 has 17 amino acids. V was shortened by 2 bases and J by 0 bases, with 17 bases between the two germline ends. CDR3 sequence: CASSFRQSPYMNTEAFF. The CDR3 DNA reads TGTGCCAGCAGCTTCCGACAGTCTCCCTATATGAACACTGAAGCTTTCTTT. Filled out from reference TRBV5-4 and TRBJ1-1, the complete variable domain reads ETGVTQSPTHLIKTRGQQVTLRCSSQSGHNTVSWYQQALGQGPQFIFQYYREEENGRGNFPPRFSGLQFPNYSSELNVNALELDDSALYLCASSFRQSPYMNTEAFFGQGTRLTVV.

The chain uses TRBV10-3 and TRBJ2-1, with 12 bases aligning to TRBD2. In germline, CDR1 is ENHRY, CDR2 SYGVKD. The CDR3 is 14 residues long. The ends lost 5 bases at V and 6 bases at J; junction bases unmatched: 2. This chain's CDR3 is CAISQLAGGNEQFF. The DNA of the CDR3 is TGTGCCATCAGTCAACTAGCGGGGGGCAATGAGCAGTTCTTC.

As for this clonotype: A much larger clone differs from this one at a single base, so this may be a read error. The rearrangement joins TRBV28 to TRBJ1-5; TRBD1 agrees at 8 bases. The CDR3 totals 15 residues. Per the germline V gene, CDR1 is MDHEN and CDR2 is SYDVKM. The trim removed 8 bases at V and 1 base at J, leaving 7 bases unmatched. DNA for the CDR3: TGTGCCAGCCGACAGGGGACTAGGAGCAATCAGCCCCAGCATTTT. Amino acids: CASRQGTRSNQPQHF.